A single T cell receptor beta chain is shown here with its context. This receptor's antigen is unknown. Base quality data are lacking; no much larger clone is found one base away. As encoded in the germline V gene (reference sequence), CDR1 is MNHEY while CDR2 is SMNVEV. The CDR3 covers 15 residues, taking in both the cysteine and the phenylalanine. Of the read, only the CDR3 DNA is kept; its 45 bases are in frame from base 1. The junction shows trimming of 3 bases on V and 4 bases on J, plus 15 bases between the germline ends. Amplification of TCR beta CDR3 regions was carried out from RNA transcripts. The first round of RT-PCR for the TCR CDR3 was performed with the HTBI primer set and the Qiagen OneStep RT-PCR kit. The libraries were constructed in a second round of multiplex PCR and then size-selected and purified. The libraries were sequenced on an Illumina HiSeq2000 using paired-end 100 bp reads. Under the source paper's analysis protocol: Raw data were processed with SOAPnuke, discarding reads with adapters, uncalled bases, mean Phred below 15, or no exact constant-primer or identifier match. High-quality paired reads were merged using COPE v1.2.5, and each unique nucleotide sequence was defined as a clonotype. MiTCR v1.1 was used to align clonotypes to the IMGT TRBV, TRBD and TRBJ reference segments. Only V-J combinations with frequency above 0.0001, covering 99.2% of repertoires, were analysed. A TCS score was defined as the ratio of F50 (clonal expansion) to E x V (chaos), with BLOSUM62-based TCRdist applied between CDR3 peptides within each V-J. Welch's t-statistics and random forest reduced just over 500 V-J features to about 12, which were used in a naive Bayes classifier (R e1071). Clones were called with MiXCR by TCRdb after fastp trimmed the public reads at Q25, and only in-frame beta chains were retained. Every distinct CDR3 protein forms one entry, paired with its most common genes and DNA. The V and J calls, along with clone size, are taken from TCRdb and not from the paper's own processing. The sample yields hundreds of thousands of distinct CDR3 sequences; 15% to 20% were counted once. The top ten hold approximately 3.9% of the sample.

The sample originates from a study of T cells in Graves' hyperthyroidism and ophthalmopathy (dated by TCRdb to the late 2010s). About the study as a whole: Peripheral blood samples were taken at the time of initial diagnosis, prior to any treatment. Once sampling was done, hyperthyroidism patients were given methimazole at a starting dose of 30 mg daily, whereas ophthalmopathy patients were given high-dose intravenous methylprednisolone. The roughly 91 discovery patients were randomly divided into training and test sets at a 7:3 ratio. To identify TCR V-J signatures that set the groups apart, the researchers used a discovery cohort of roughly 100 patients, made up of roughly 40 with Graves' ophthalmopathy and 57 with stable Graves' hyperthyroidism. TCR Vbeta CDR3 sequencing of some 140 peripheral blood samples (43 ophthalmopathy, 70 to 85 hyperthyroidism and some 17 progressor patients) is reported in the paper. Whether ophthalmopathy could be predicted prospectively was tested in an independent validation cohort made up of under 20 hyperthyroidism patients plus 17 patients who later progressed to ophthalmopathy. The study also compared thyroid tissue and blood T-cell repertoires from about six Graves' hyperthyroidism patients. Points the paper makes about the study in general: In validation, progression to ophthalmopathy was predicted by the model with approximately 67% sensitivity and around 76% specificity, a median of roughly six months before onset. A model built on a 13 V-J signature distinguished ophthalmopathy from stable hyperthyroidism, reaching 85% to 90% sensitivity and 81% to 83% specificity in cross-validation and 80%/75% in testing. Blood samples also contained most of the expanded thyroid clonotypes (frequency above 0.001), which suggests that blood repertoires may reflect thyroid immune responses. Sample size was not statistically predetermined, and investigators were not blinded to group allocation.

Stable Graves' hyperthyroidism was defined as no progression to ophthalmopathy during 18 months of follow-up. Hyperthyroidism patients were newly diagnosed, with disease duration under 2 months, and aged 18 to 65 years. Exclusion was applied to patients with uncontrolled infections, other autoimmune diseases, pregnancy or lactation. Diagnoses were based on clinical symptoms, serum thyroxine and TRAb, thyroid ultrasound and orbital computed tomography. PBMCs were separated from 10 ml of fresh peripheral blood using Ficoll-Paque density gradient centrifugation. Trizol reagent was used to extract total RNA, and RNA quality was then checked on an Agilent 2100 Bioanalyzer.

This TCR came from a woman younger than 45 with Graves' hyperthyroidism. The sample taken for sequencing was blood. Rearrangement joined TRBV27 to TRBJ1-2; TRBD1 is a possible D gene, resting on 6 matching bases. The CDR3 reads CASSLLGQSSYGYTF. The sequence in DNA is TGTGCCAGCAGTTTGCTTGGACAGAGTTCCTATGGCTACACCTTC.